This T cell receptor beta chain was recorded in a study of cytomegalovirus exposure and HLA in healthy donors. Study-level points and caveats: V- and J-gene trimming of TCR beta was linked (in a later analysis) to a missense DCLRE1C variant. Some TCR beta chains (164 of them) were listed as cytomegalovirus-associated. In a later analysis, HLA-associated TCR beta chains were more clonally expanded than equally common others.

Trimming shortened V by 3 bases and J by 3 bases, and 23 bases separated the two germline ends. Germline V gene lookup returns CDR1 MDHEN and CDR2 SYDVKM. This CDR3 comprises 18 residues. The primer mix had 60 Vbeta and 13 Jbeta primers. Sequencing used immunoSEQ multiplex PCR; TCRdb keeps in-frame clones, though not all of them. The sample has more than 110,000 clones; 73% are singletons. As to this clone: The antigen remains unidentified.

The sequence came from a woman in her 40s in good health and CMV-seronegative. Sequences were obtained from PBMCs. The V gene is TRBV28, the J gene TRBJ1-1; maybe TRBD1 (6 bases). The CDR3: CASSFRVGRGVSDTEAFF. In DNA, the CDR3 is TGTGCCAGCAGTTTTCGGGTAGGCAGGGGAGTGTCGGACACTGAAGCTTTCTTT.